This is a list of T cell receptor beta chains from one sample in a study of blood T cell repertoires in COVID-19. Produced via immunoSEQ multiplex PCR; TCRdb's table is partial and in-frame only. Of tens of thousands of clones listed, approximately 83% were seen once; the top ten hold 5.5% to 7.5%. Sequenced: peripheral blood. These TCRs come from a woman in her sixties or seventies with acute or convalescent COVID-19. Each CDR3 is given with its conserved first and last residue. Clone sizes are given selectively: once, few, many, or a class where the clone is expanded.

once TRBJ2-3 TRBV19 CASRSGGVQDTQYF
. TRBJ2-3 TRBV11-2 CASSLSYTQYF
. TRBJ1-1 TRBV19 CASTPQWGVNTEAFF
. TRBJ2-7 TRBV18 CASSTSGYEQYF
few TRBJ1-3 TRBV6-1 CASSEWTGVDSGNTIYF
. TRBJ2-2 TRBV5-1 CASSLDRDTGELFF
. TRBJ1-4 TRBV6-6 CASSPTNEKLFF
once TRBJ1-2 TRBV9 CASSMNPQGWLSLSYGYTF
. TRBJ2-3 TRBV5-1 CASSLVAGDTDTQYF
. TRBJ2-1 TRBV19 CASSIRLAGGQSSYNEQFF
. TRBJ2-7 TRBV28 CASSPVAYEQYF
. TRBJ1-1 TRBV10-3 CAIFSDLNTEAFF
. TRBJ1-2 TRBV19 CASSRDRGSGYTF
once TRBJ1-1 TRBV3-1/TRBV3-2 CASSQEEVEGDFTEAFF
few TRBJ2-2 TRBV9 CASSPRGLNTGELFF
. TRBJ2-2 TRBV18 CASSPWTGGHTGELFF
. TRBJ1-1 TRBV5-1 CASSLRGRENTEAFF
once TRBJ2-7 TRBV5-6 CASSLVNRGSTYEQYF
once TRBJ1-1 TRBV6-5 CASIRTGGESTEAFF
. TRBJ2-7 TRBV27 CASYQSGQGAGNEQYF
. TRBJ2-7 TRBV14 CASTGGTTYEQYF
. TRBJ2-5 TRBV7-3 CASSFNRALMETQYF
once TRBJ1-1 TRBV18 CASSPRTGAIFNTEAFF
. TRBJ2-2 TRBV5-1 CASRSGDTGELFF
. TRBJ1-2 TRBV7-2 CASSSDRGLQVGYTF
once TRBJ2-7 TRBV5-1 CASSFVGMARDEQYF
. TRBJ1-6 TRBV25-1 CASSALVSAPLHF
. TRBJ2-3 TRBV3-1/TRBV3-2 CASSPSERGILDTQYF
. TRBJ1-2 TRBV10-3 CAISDSLLQAANYGYTF
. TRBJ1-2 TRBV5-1 CASSLGQGVLSNYGYTF
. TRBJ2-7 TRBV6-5 CASSGAGEGANEQYF
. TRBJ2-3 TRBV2 CASSDDRGATDTQYF
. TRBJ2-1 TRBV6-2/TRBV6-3 CASSYGGANYNEQFF
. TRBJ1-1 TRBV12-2 CASRPSEYGGNTEAFF
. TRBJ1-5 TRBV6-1 CASSESQGNQPQHF
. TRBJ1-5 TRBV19 CATSFDQGSNQPQHF
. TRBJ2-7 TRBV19 CASRRQGHEQYF
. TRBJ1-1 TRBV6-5 CASRRDSSNTEAFF
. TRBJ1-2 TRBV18 CASSQGTGGNYGYTF